This entry concerns a single T cell receptor beta chain. Cohort placement rested on clinical history that participants reported themselves. TCRdb's copy holds only in-frame clones and misses some; the assay was immunoSEQ multiplex PCR. The sample shows about 230,000 clones, around 92% of them seen only once. The data were obtained in a study of blood T cell repertoires in COVID-19. The overall study: Acute-phase and convalescent COVID-19 samples originated in the United States, Italy and Spain.

Sequenced input: PBMCs or T cells enriched from blood (not recorded which). The TCR originated in a woman aged 25 to 45 with acute COVID-19.

The CDR3 DNA follows: TGTGCCAGCAGTTCTAAAACCGGGACAGGGGGGCCTGAGACCCAGTACTTC. Amino acids: CASSSKTGTGGPETQYF. This chain joins TRBV28 and TRBJ2-5; 11 bases map to TRBD1. With V trimmed by 4 bases and J by 5 bases, 12 bases remained unmatched. The CDR3 is made up of 17 amino acids. Germline loops: CDR1 MDHEN, CDR2 SYDVKM.